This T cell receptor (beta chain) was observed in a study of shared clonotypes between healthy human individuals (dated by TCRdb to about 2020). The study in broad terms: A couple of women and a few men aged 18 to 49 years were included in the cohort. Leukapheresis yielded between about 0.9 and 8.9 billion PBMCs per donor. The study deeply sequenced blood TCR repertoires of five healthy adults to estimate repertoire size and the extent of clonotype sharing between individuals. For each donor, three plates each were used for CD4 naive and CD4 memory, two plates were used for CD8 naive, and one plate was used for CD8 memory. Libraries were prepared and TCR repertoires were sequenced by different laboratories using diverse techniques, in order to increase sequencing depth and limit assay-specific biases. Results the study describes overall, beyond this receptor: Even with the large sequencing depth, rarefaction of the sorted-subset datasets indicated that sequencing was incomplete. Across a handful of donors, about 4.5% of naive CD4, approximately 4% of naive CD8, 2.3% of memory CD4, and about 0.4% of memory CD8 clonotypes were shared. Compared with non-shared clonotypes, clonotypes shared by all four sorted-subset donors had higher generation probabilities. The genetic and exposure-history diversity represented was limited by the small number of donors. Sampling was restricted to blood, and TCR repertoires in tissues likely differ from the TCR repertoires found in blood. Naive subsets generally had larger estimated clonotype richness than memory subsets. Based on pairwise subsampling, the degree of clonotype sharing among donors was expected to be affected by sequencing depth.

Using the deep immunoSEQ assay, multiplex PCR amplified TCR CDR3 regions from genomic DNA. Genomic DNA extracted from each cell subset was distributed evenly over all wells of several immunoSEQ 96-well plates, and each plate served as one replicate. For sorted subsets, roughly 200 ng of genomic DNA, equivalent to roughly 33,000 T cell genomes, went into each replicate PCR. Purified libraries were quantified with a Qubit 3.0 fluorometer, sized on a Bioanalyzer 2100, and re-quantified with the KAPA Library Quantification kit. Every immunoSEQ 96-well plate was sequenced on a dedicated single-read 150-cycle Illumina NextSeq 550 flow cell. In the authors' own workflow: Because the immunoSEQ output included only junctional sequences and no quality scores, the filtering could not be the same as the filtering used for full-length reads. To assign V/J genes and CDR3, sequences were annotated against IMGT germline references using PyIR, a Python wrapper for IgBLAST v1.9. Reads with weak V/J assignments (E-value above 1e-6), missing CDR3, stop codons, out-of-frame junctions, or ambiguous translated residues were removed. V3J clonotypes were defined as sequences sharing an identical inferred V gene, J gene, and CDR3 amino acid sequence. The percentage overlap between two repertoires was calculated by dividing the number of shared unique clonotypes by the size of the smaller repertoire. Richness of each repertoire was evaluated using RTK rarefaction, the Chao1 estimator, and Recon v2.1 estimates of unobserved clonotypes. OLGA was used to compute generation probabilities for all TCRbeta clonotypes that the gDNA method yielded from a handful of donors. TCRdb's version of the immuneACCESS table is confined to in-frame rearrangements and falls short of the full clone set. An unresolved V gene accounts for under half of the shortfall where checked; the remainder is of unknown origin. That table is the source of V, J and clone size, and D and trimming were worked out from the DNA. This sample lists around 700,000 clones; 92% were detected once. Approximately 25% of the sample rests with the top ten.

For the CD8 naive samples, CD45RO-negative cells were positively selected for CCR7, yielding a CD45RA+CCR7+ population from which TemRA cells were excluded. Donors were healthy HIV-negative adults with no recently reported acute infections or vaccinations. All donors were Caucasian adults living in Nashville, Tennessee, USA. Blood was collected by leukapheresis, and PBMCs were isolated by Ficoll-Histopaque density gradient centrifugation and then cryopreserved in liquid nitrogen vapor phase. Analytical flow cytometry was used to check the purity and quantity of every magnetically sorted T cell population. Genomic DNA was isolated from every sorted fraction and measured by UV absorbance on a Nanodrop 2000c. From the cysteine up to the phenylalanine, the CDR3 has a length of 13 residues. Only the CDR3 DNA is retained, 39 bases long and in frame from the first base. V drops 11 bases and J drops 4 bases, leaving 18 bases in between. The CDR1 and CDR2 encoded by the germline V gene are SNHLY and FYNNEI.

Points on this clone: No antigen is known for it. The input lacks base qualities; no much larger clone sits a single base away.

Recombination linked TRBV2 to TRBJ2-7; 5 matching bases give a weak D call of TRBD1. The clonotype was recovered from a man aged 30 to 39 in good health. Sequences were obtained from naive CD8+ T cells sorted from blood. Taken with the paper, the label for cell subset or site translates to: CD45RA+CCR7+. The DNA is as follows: TGTGCCCCACGAGAGGCAGGGTCTTACGAGCAGTACTTC. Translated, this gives CAPREAGSYEQYF.